This T cell receptor beta chain was sequenced in a study of cytomegalovirus exposure and HLA in healthy donors. Study background: It was reported in a later analysis that the same platform had been used for the roughly 130 validation repertoires as for the approximately 670 first-cohort repertoires. Study observations and caveats: The listing of fewer than 200 TCR beta chains classed them as cytomegalovirus-associated. First-cohort TCR clusters tended to co-occur in the 130 or so validation repertoires, a later analysis found. According to reports, the classifier identified cytomegalovirus status with high specificity and sensitivity.

This clone was seen a few times. Its specificity is unknown. Assay used: immunoSEQ multiplex PCR; TCRdb lists only in-frame clones, some missing. This table holds about 130,000 clones, roughly 91% found once. This CDR3 is built from 17 residues. Germline V gives CDR1 SEHNR, CDR2 FQNEAQ (reference sequence). Losses at the gene ends were 5 bases for V and 1 base for J; bases not matched to a gene: 9. Material: PBMCs. The chain couples TRBV7-9 to TRBJ2-2; 8 bases match TRBD2. The clonotype comes from a man aged 30 to 39 in good health and CMV-seronegative. DNA for the CDR3: TGTGCCAGCAGCCCAGTCCTAGCGGGTATGAACACCGGGGAGCTGTTTTTT. Encoded protein: CASSPVLAGMNTGELFF.